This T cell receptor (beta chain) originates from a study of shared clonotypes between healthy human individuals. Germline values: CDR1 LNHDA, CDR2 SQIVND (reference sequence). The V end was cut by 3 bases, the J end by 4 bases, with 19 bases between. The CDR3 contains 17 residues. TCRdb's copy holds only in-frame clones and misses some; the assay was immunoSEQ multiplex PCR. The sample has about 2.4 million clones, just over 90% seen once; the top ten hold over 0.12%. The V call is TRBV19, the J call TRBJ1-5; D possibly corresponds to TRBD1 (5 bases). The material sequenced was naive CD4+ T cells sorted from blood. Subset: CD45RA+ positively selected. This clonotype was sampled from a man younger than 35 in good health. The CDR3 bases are TGTGCCAGTAGTATCAAGGCCAAGGGGCGGGTAAATCAGCCCCAGCATTTT. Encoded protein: CASSIKAKGRVNQPQHF.